This T cell receptor (beta chain) was recovered during a study of cytomegalovirus exposure and HLA in healthy donors. Sequencing used immunoSEQ multiplex PCR; TCRdb keeps in-frame clones, though not all of them. The table lists 200,000 to 250,000 clones, over 80% of them singletons. In germline, CDR1 is MDHEN, CDR2 SYDVKM. This CDR3 spans 16 amino acids. V was pared by 6 bases and J by 2 bases, with 20 bases between. The source is a woman aged 25-40 years in good health and CMV-seropositive. The V and J genes are TRBV28 and TRBJ2-7; the D is unclear. Sequencing input: PBMCs. The CDR3 DNA follows: TGTGCCAGCAGCCACAATACTCTGGGCGAGGCCTACGAGCAGTACTTC. Translated: CASSHNTLGEAYEQYF.